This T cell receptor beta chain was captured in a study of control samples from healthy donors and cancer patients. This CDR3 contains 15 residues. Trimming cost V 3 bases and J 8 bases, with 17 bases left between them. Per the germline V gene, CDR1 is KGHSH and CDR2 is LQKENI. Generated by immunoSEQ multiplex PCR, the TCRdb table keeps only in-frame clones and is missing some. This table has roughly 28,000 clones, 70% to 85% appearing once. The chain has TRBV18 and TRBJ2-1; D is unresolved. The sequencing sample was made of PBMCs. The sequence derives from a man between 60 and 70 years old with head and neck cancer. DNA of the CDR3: TGTGCCAGCTCACCCCCCCTAGGATCGGGCGATGAGCAGTTCTTC. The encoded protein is CASSPPLGSGDEQFF. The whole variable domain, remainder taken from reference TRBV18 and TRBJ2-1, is NAGVMQNPRHLVRRRGQEARLRCSPMKGHSHVYWYRQLPEEGLKFMVYLQKENIIDESGMPKERFSAEFPKEGPSILRIQQVVRGDSAAYFCASSPPLGSGDEQFFGPGTRLTVL.